This T cell receptor (beta chain) is from a study of control samples from healthy donors and cancer patients. The table came from immunoSEQ multiplex PCR; TCRdb's copy has only in-frame clones and leaves some out. The table lists approximately 170,000 clones, around 93% of them singletons, with approximately 4% in the top ten. The CDR3 sequence is 13 residues long. The germline V gene encodes CDR1 KGHSH and CDR2 LQKENI. Trimming pared 3 bases from V and 8 bases from J, leaving 13 bases between. What was sequenced was blood. This clonotype originated in a woman aged 55-69 years in good health. This chain connects TRBV18 to TRBJ1-2, with D possibly TRBD1 on 5 matching bases. The CDR3 DNA follows: TGTGCCAGCTCACCCCCGGGAGGGGAGGGCTACACCTTC. Encoded protein: CASSPPGGEGYTF.